The clone carrying this TCR beta chain was seen more than once but under ten times. The entry originates in a study of patients and donors after allogeneic stem cell transplantation. The CDR3 runs 13 residues. Trimming cost V 8 bases and J 5 bases, with 12 bases left between them. Germline V lookup: CDR1 MNHNY, CDR2 SVGAGI (reference sequence). TCRdb reanalysed the RT-PCR reads using MiXCR and keeps one entry per CDR3 protein. This table holds hundreds of thousands of distinct CDR3 sequences, 15% to 20% found once. This TCR derives from a human donor who was either an allogeneic HSCT recipient or a stem cell or donor lymphocyte infusion donor (not recorded which). It is not recorded whose cells these are; they may come from a transplant donor. The specimen was blood, either unsorted or a sorted T cell fraction (not recorded which). The V and J genes are TRBV6-6 and TRBJ2-2, with unresolved D. CDR3 DNA sequence: TGTGCCAGCTACGGGCCGAGAACCGGGGAGCTGTTTTTT. Its translation: CASYGPRTGELFF.